These 4 T cell receptor beta chains share one sample of origin, sequenced in a study of response to subunit inactivated influenza vaccine. TCRdb itself ran the RT-PCR reads through MiXCR, one entry per CDR3 protein. Found here are over 150,000 distinct CDR3 sequences, roughly 8.7% of them singletons; the top ten hold about a tenth. The sequences come from non-naive T cells sorted from PBMCs, collected on the day of vaccination. These receptors all stem from a man aged 50-60 years who received an inactivated influenza vaccine.

The rearrangement joins TRBV15 to TRBJ2-1, with D perhaps TRBD2 (5 bases). Germline-derived CDR1 and CDR2 are LNHNV and YYDKDF (reference sequence). This CDR3 has 15 residues. Trimming removed 0 bases at V and 4 bases at J, with 10 bases between. Written as DNA, the CDR3 is TGTGCCACCAGCAGAGATCCGGGCGGGTACAATGAGCAGTTCTTC. Translating gives CATSRDPGGYNEQFF.

In its sample, this clonotype was seen a few times. The chain joins TRBV20-1 to TRBJ1-6; D uncertain. The CDR3 length is 14 residues. Germline CDR1 DFQATT, CDR2 SNEGSKA (reference sequence). V was cut by 3 bases and J by 7 bases, with 13 bases left in between. As DNA, the CDR3 is TGCAGTGCTAGCTTTAGAGGAATCAATTCACCCCTCCACTTT. This codes for CSASFRGINSPLHF.

This chain links TRBV5-4 with TRBJ1-6, with 9 positions matching TRBD1. V shed 2 bases and J 9 bases; nucleotides not matched to a gene: 6. The CDR3 length is 15 residues. Per germline, CDR1 SGHNT and CDR2 YYREEE (reference sequence). In DNA, the CDR3 is TGTGCCAGCAGCTTAGCCGGGACAGGGTCTTCACCCCTCCACTTT. Translated: CASSLAGTGSSPLHF.

This clonotype has a handful of counts. The chain employs TRBV7-9 and TRBJ2-1; 7 nucleotides line up with TRBD2. Trimming cost V 8 bases and J 3 bases; bases outside gene matches: 10. This CDR3 spans 15 amino acids. Germline V gene data show CDR1 as SEHNR and CDR2 as FQNEAQ (reference sequence). The CDR3 is CASELGAGFYNEQFF. The CDR3 nucleotides are TGTGCCAGCGAGCTAGGAGCGGGGTTCTACAATGAGCAGTTCTTC.